One and the same sample provided the 32 T cell receptor beta chains below, sequenced in a study of cytomegalovirus exposure and HLA in healthy donors. Profiling relied on immunoSEQ multiplex PCR, and the TCRdb table lists in-frame clones only, not all of them. The sample consists of hundreds of thousands of clones, 90% of them appearing once. The sample was PBMCs. The receptor source for this set is a woman aged 30 to 39 in good health and CMV-seronegative.

V is TRBV6-5 and J is TRBJ2-2; 10 bases are shared with TRBD2. CDR3 length: 16 amino acids. Trimming took 4 bases from V and 0 from J; bases not matched to a gene: 2. From germline, CDR1 is MNHEY and CDR2 SVGAGI. The CDR3 is CASSSSGRPNTGELFF. CDR3 sequence (DNA): TGTGCCAGCAGTTCTAGCGGGAGACCGAACACCGGGGAGCTGTTTTTT.

The chain combines TRBV4-1 with TRBJ2-7; 8 bases line up with TRBD1. The CDR3 length is 14 residues. CDR1 and CDR2 (germline): MGHRA, YSYEKL. The V segment lost 1 base and the J segment 6 bases; nucleotides outside the gene matches: 5. The CDR3 protein is CASSQVMTGVEQYF. The CDR3 bases are TGCGCCAGCAGCCAAGTTATGACAGGGGTCGAGCAGTACTTC.

The chain uses TRBV25-1 and TRBJ2-1, with 8 bases fitting TRBD2. This CDR3 has 15 amino acids. Germline V gives CDR1 MGHDK, CDR2 SYGVNS. Trimming cost V 4 bases and J 3 bases; bases outside gene matches: 5. In nucleotides, the CDR3 is TGTGCCAGCAGTGTCCTAGCGGGTCTCTACAATGAGCAGTTCTTC. Encoded protein: CASSVLAGLYNEQFF.

This chain connects TRBV11-2 to TRBJ2-3, with 7 bases fitting TRBD2. Germline loops: CDR1 SGHAT, CDR2 FQNNGV. V was pared by 6 bases and J by 6 bases, with 6 bases of the junction left unmatched. The CDR3 consists of 13 residues. The CDR3 DNA reads as TGTGCCAGCAGACCAGCGGGATATGATACGCAGTATTTT. Translating gives CASRPAGYDTQYF.

The genes are TRBV6-5 and TRBJ2-1; TRBD2 agrees at 10 bases. Germline V lookup: CDR1 MNHEY, CDR2 SVGAGI. V lost 10 bases, J lost 8 bases, and 11 bases stayed unmatched. The CDR3 length is 14 residues. CDR3: CATKREGGYDEQFF. The CDR3 DNA is TGTGCCACCAAGCGGGAGGGGGGGTACGATGAGCAGTTCTTC.

CDR3 sequence reads: CASSQGIAAYEQYF. DNA of the CDR3: TGCGCCAGCAGCCAAGGAATAGCGGCCTACGAGCAGTACTTC. The chain is built from TRBV4-3 and TRBJ2-7; weak D call: TRBD2 (6 bases). The V gene's germline CDR1 is LGHNA and CDR2 YSLEER. V lost 1 base to trimming and J lost 2 bases, with 9 bases between them. The CDR3 has 14 amino acids.

V and J are TRBV7-6 and TRBJ2-5; D possibly corresponds to TRBD2 (6 bases). V dropped 1 base and J dropped 2 bases, with 14 bases sitting between them. CDR1 SGHVS and CDR2 FNYEAQ come from the germline V gene. This CDR3 has 16 amino acids. The CDR3 nucleotides are TGTGCCAGCAGCTTAGGTAGCGGAAGAAGTCAAGAGACCCAGTACTTC. It encodes CASSLGSGRSQETQYF. The variable domain in full, completed from reference TRBV7-6 and TRBJ2-5, reads GAGVSQSPRYKVTKRGQDVALRCDPISGHVSLYWYRQALGQGPEFLTYFNYEAQQDKSGLPNDRFSAERPEGSISTLTIQRTEQRDSAMYRCASSLGSGRSQETQYFGPGTRLLVL.

This clone was seen once. The CDR3, as DNA: TGTGCCAGCAGCCCTAGTAGCGGAGCCCTCGAGCAGTACTTC. Translation: CASSPSSGALEQYF. The chain is built from TRBV7-3 and TRBJ2-7; a weak D match, TRBD2 (6 bases). From germline, CDR1 is SGHTA and CDR2 FQGTGA. CDR3 length: 14 residues. V lost 5 bases and J lost 6, with 17 bases in between.

V usage is TRBV29-1 and J usage is TRBJ1-1, with TRBD1 matching over 8 bases. J was trimmed by 1 base and V by 5 bases; bases with no gene match: 18. This CDR3 region has 18 residues. Germline loops: CDR1 SQVTM, CDR2 ANQGSEA. CDR3 region: CSVWPWTGIDGQNTEAFF. CDR3 in DNA: TGCAGCGTTTGGCCCTGGACAGGGATTGACGGTCAGAACACTGAAGCTTTCTTT. The full variable domain, in which reference TRBV29-1 and TRBJ1-1 provide the parts outside the CDR3, is SAVISQKPSRDICQRGTSLTIQCQVDSQVTMMFWYRQQPGQSLTLIATANQGSEATYESGFVIDKFPISRPNLTFSTLTVSNMSPEDSSIYLCSVWPWTGIDGQNTEAFFGQGTRLTVV.

A word on this clone: Other DNA sequences of this sample code for an identical CDR3. The V and J genes are TRBV29-1 and TRBJ2-7, with a possible D match to TRBD1 (5 bases). The germline V gene has CDR1 SQVTM and CDR2 ANQGSEA. This CDR3 contains 12 residues. V was pared by 6 bases and J by 0 bases, with 9 bases between. The CDR3 spells CSVGDSSYEQYF. The CDR3 bases are TGCAGCGTGGGTGACAGCTCCTACGAGCAGTACTTC.

The chain is built from TRBV28 and TRBJ2-2, with a possible D match to TRBD2 (7 bases). Germline values: CDR1 MDHEN, CDR2 SYDVKM. The CDR3 covers 16 residues. V was pared by 4 bases and J by 3 bases, with 15 bases between. In DNA, the CDR3 is TGTGCCAGCAGTTCCCGGGACACTAGCGACACCGGGGAGCTGTTTTTT. Its translation: CASSSRDTSDTGELFF.

V and J are TRBV4-1 and TRBJ1-2; D not certain. CDR1 is MGHRA and CDR2 is YSYEKL in the germline V gene. V lost 0 bases and J lost 4, with 12 bases in between. This CDR3 spans 15 amino acids. CDR3 nucleotide sequence: TGCGCCAGCAGCCAAGAGGCTGTAATAGGCTATGGCTACACCTTC. Protein product: CASSQEAVIGYGYTF.

Comment on this clone: A much larger clone lies a single base off, so this may be a read error. The chain has TRBV28 and TRBJ2-3; 12 bases map to TRBD2. Germline CDR1 reads MDHEN; CDR2 reads SYDVKM. CDR3 length: 15 amino acids. Losses at the gene ends were 6 bases for V and 3 bases for J; bases not matched to a gene: 4. In DNA, the CDR3 is TGTGCCAGCAGGGACGGGACTAGCGGGACAGATACGCAGTATTTT. It is translated as CASRDGTSGTDTQYF. Variable domain in full (rest from reference TRBV28 and TRBJ2-3): DVKVTQSSRYLVKRTGEKVFLECVQDMDHENMFWYRQDPGLGLRLIYFSYDVKMKEKGDIPEGYSVSREKKERFSLILESASTNQTSMYLCASRDGTSGTDTQYFGPGTRLTVL.

The rearrangement uses TRBV9 and TRBJ2-1; the D gene is possibly TRBD2 (7 bases). V lost 6 bases, J lost 4 bases, and 20 bases lay in between. The CDR3 loop spans 16 amino acids. Germline V gene lookup returns CDR1 SGDLS and CDR2 YYNGEE. CDR3 nucleotide sequence: TGTGCCAGCACCGTGGGAGGGTCGGGGGCATACAATGAGCAGTTCTTC. This codes for CASTVGGSGAYNEQFF.

The chain employs TRBV10-3 and TRBJ1-1; D is perhaps TRBD1 (6 bases). CDR3 length: 16 amino acids. The germline V gene has CDR1 ENHRY and CDR2 SYGVKD. V was cut by 3 bases and J by 1 base, with 15 bases left in between. CDR3 amino acids: CAISDKTGRGNTEAFF. As DNA, the CDR3 is TGTGCCATCAGTGACAAAACAGGGAGGGGGAACACTGAAGCTTTCTTT.

The rearrangement uses TRBV7-8 and TRBJ1-5; 7 nucleotides agree with TRBD1. Trimming removed 0 bases from V and 0 bases from J; junction bases left unmatched: 8. Germline CDR1 SGHVS, CDR2 FQNEAQ. The CDR3 has 18 residues. The CDR3 nucleotides read TGTGCCAGCAGCTTAGCCCCGACAGGGAGTGATAGCAATCAGCCCCAGCATTTT. It yields the protein CASSLAPTGSDSNQPQHF.

The J gene is TRBJ2-7, the V gene TRBV28, with TRBD1 matching over 9 bases. The CDR3 spans 16 residues. CDR1 is MDHEN, CDR2 SYDVKM, per germline. Germline trimming cut 2 bases from V and 2 bases from J; bases unmatched to any gene: 7. Here the CDR3 DNA reads TGTGCCAGCAGTTTAGGGTTGGGACAGGGAACCTACGAGCAGTACTTC. This encodes CASSLGLGQGTYEQYF.

This rearrangement joins TRBV29-1 to TRBJ2-1, with TRBD2 matching 7 bases. Germline CDR1 is SQVTM and CDR2 is ANQGSEA. V shed 3 bases and J 0 bases; nucleotides not matched to a gene: 2. The CDR3 is made up of 14 amino acids. The CDR3 is CSVEGTTSYNEQFF. In nucleotides, the CDR3 is TGCAGCGTTGAGGGGACTACCTCCTACAATGAGCAGTTCTTC.

The genes are TRBV29-1 and TRBJ1-2, with unresolved D. V shed 5 bases and J shed 6 bases, with 13 bases lying between them. The CDR3 is 12 residues long. Germline V gene sequence: CDR1 SQVTM, CDR2 ANQGSEA. The CDR3 sequence is CSVHLGIDGYTF. The CDR3 DNA reads TGCAGCGTTCATCTCGGGATCGATGGCTACACCTTC.

The rearrangement uses TRBV27 and TRBJ2-2; D gene ambiguous. The CDR3 has 14 residues. Trimming removed 6 bases from V and 2 bases from J, with 10 bases in between. Germline lookup yields CDR1 MNHEY and CDR2 SMNVEV (reference sequence). The CDR3 reads CASRAETNTGELFF. The DNA for the CDR3 is TGTGCCAGCAGGGCGGAGACCAACACCGGGGAGCTGTTTTTT.

This sequence joins TRBV4-3 and TRBJ2-7; 9 bases fit TRBD1. Per germline, CDR1 LGHNA and CDR2 YSLEER. This CDR3 is built from 17 residues. The junction had 8 bases not matched to a gene; V was cut back by 2 bases and J by 0 bases. CDR3 coding DNA: TGCGCCAGCAGCCAACAGACCGGGACAGGGAGCTCCTACGAGCAGTACTTC. Its protein product is CASSQQTGTGSSYEQYF.

The genes are TRBV6-1 and TRBJ2-3; 9 bases are a match to TRBD2. The germline V gene has CDR1 MNHNS and CDR2 SASEGT. The CDR3 runs to 15 residues. V lost 5 bases, J lost 5 bases, and 8 bases stayed unmatched. In DNA, the CDR3 is TGTGCCAGCAGTAGACTAGCGGCAGAAAGAGATACGCAGTATTTT. This codes for CASSRLAAERDTQYF.

A word on this clone: The sample holds other DNA sequences that translate to the same CDR3. CDR3 in DNA: TGTGCCAGCAGTTTCGGGGGCAATCAGCCCCAGCATTTT. Amino acid sequence: CASSFGGNQPQHF. The V call is TRBV5-6, the J call TRBJ1-5; D remains ambiguous. Germline assignment: CDR1 SGHDT and CDR2 YYEEEE. The CDR3 has 13 residues. Trimming stripped 5 bases from V and 2 bases from J, with 8 bases between.

This rearrangement joins TRBV29-1 to TRBJ1-1; no definite D call. With 6 bases removed from V and 2 bases from J, the gap between germline ends came to 16 bases. Germline V CDR1 and CDR2: SQVTM, ANQGSEA. The CDR3 has 14 residues. The chain's CDR3 is CSVQVQRLNTEAFF. The CDR3 DNA is TGCAGCGTGCAGGTACAGAGACTAAACACTGAAGCTTTCTTT.

This clone was counted once. The V call is TRBV9, the J call TRBJ2-7, with 12 bases fitting TRBD1. This CDR3 comprises 15 residues. From germline, CDR1 is SGDLS and CDR2 YYNGEE. Germline trimming cut 3 bases from V and 5 bases from J; bases unmatched to any gene: 6. The CDR3 protein is CASSGRDRGPDEQYF. The CDR3 nucleotides read TGTGCCAGCAGCGGCCGGGACAGGGGGCCCGACGAGCAGTACTTC.

The CDR3 DNA is TGTGCCAGCAGCCAAGGGCCAGCGAACACTGAAGCTTTCTTT. Translated: CASSQGPANTEAFF. The rearrangement links TRBV7-3 to TRBJ1-1; D gene ambiguous. The CDR3 contains 14 residues. The germline V gene encodes CDR1 SGHTA and CDR2 FQGTGA. V lost 5 bases and J lost 1, with 11 bases in between.

The rearrangement links TRBV27 to TRBJ2-4, with D possibly matching TRBD1 (6 bases). Looked up from germline, CDR1 is MNHEY and CDR2 is SMNVEV (reference sequence). The CDR3 is 15 amino acids. The V gene lost 5 bases and the J gene lost 0 bases, with 11 bases spanning the gap. The CDR3, as DNA: TGTGCCAGCAGTCTCCAGGGGTTAGCCAAAAACATTCAGTACTTC. It is translated as CASSLQGLAKNIQYF.

The CDR3 loop is CASSFGTSTDTQYF. CDR3 bases: TGTGCCAGCAGCTTCGGGACCAGCACAGATACGCAGTATTTT. This chain links TRBV11-2 with TRBJ2-3, with D tentatively TRBD1 or TRBD2 (5 bases each). The germline CDR1 and CDR2 sequences are SGHAT and FQNNGV. This CDR3 contains 14 residues. V lost 3 bases, J lost 0 bases, and 7 bases lay in between.

The rearrangement links TRBV27 to TRBJ1-1; possible D gene TRBD1, 5 bases. Germline V gives CDR1 MNHEY, CDR2 SMNVEV (reference sequence). V was clipped by 2 bases and J by 0 bases, with 7 bases between them. This CDR3 has 14 amino acids. This chain's CDR3 is CASSLGRVNTEAFF. The CDR3 DNA sequence: TGTGCCAGCAGTTTAGGCAGGGTGAACACTGAAGCTTTCTTT.

This clone was detected only a few times. This chain links TRBV19 with TRBJ2-3; 8 bases map to TRBD1. This CDR3 has 13 residues. The J segment lost 1 base and the V segment lost 10 bases, leaving 4 bases of the junction unmatched. The germline V gene encodes CDR1 LNHDA and CDR2 SQIVND (reference sequence). In DNA form, the CDR3 reads TGTGCCACTTCGGACAGGGGCACAGATACGCAGTATTTT. It yields the protein CATSDRGTDTQYF.

The chain carries TRBV7-2 and TRBJ2-1, with 9 bases matching TRBD2. V shed 4 bases and J 6 bases; nucleotides not matched to a gene: 7. The CDR3 totals 15 residues. From germline, CDR1 is SGHTA and CDR2 FQGNSA. CDR3 sequence reads: CASSSGLARPNEQFF. CDR3 DNA sequence: TGTGCCAGCAGCTCCGGACTAGCGAGGCCCAATGAGCAGTTCTTC.

V usage is TRBV10-2 and J usage is TRBJ2-7; perhaps TRBD2 as D (5 bases). Germline CDR1 is WSHSY and CDR2 is SAAADI. The CDR3 is 12 residues long. V lost 5 bases and J 4 bases, leaving 9 bases between the germline ends. The CDR3 nucleotides read TGCGCCAGCAGTCTCTTAGCGTACGAGCAGTACTTC. This sequence encodes CASSLLAYEQYF.